This T cell receptor beta chain was found in a study of blood T cell repertoires in COVID-19. This CDR3 has 11 residues. Between the trimmed V and J ends, which lost 2 bases and 12 bases, there was a span of 8 bases. Germline CDR1 is SGHDN and CDR2 is FVKESK. Original handling: Nucleated cell counts were estimated from reference gene primer amplification. TCRdb's copy holds only in-frame clones and misses some; the assay was immunoSEQ multiplex PCR. V and J calls and clone size come straight from that table; D and trimming were deduced from the DNA. Among about 670,000 clones listed, just under 90% were seen once.

The sequence was collected from a woman between 18 and 29 years old with acute or convalescent COVID-19. The V call is TRBV14, the J call TRBJ2-1, with D maybe TRBD1 (5 bases). The specimen was peripheral blood. CDR3 sequence: CASSQITGQFF. The DNA of the CDR3 is TGTGCCAGCAGCCAAATCACAGGGCAGTTCTTC.